The clone carrying this T cell receptor (beta chain) was recorded a few times. The antigen remains undetermined. Exclusion of patients followed from uncontrolled infection, other autoimmune disease, pregnancy or lactation. Orbital computed tomography, thyroid ultrasound, serum thyroxine and TRAb, and clinical symptoms together informed the diagnoses. This sample was taken from a study of T cells in Graves' hyperthyroidism and ophthalmopathy. Whole-study findings and limits: Among clonotypes expanded in thyroid above 0.001, most were also found in blood. Ophthalmopathy was separated from stable hyperthyroidism by a 13 V-J model.

Amplified TCR beta CDR3 regions derived from RNA transcripts. With the HTBI primer set, the TCR CDR3 went through a first round of RT-PCR. Using its own MiXCR run on the multiplex PCR reads, TCRdb lists one record per CDR3 protein. The sample lists around 500,000 distinct CDR3 sequences, approximately 22% occurring once. The receptor's source is a woman in her sixties or seventies with Graves' ophthalmopathy. Sequencing used blood.

The CDR3 DNA sequence: TGTGCTAGTGGTCGGACGGACTCTGGAAACACCATATATTTT. Protein: CASGRTDSGNTIYF. V usage is TRBV12-5 and J usage is TRBJ1-3; D not resolved. This CDR3 region has 14 residues. CDR1 is LGHNT and CDR2 is FRNRAP in the germline V gene. V shed 5 bases and J shed 0 bases, with 8 bases lying between them.